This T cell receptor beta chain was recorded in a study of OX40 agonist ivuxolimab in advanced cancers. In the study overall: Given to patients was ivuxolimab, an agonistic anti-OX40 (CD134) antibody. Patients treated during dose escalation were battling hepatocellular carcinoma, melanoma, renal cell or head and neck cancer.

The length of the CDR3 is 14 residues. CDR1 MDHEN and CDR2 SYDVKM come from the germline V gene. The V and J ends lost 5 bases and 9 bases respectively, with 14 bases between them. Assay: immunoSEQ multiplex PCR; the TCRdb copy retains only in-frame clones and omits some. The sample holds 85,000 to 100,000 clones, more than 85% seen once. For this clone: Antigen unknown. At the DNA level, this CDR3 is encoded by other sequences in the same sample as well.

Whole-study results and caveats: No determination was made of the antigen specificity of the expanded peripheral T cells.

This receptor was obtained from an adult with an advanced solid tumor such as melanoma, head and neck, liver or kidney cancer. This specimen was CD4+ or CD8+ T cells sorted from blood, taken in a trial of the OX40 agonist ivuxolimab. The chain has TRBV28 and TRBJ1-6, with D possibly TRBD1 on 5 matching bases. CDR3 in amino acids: CASSPPDRFSPLHF. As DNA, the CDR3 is TGTGCCAGCAGTCCGCCTGACAGATTTTCACCCCTCCACTTT.